A selection of T cell receptor beta chains follows, all from one sample in a study of human T cells and chemical hapten exposure. TCRdb passed the RACE reads through MiXCR, listing each CDR3 protein once. The profile shows around 260,000 distinct CDR3 sequences, about 9% of them singletons. Source: whole blood, taken in connection with sensitization to the hapten diphenylcyclopropenone (DPC). The source of these receptors is a woman in her thirties or forties with alopecia areata. Some clones in this sample may be carry-over from other donors' samples. CDR3s include the opening cysteine and the closing phenylalanine or tryptophan. D genes are given only for firm matches. Clone sizes are given selectively: once, few, many, or a class where the clone is expanded.

V gene	J gene	clone size	D gene	CDR3 DNA	CDR3 protein
TRBV6-2/TRBV6-3	TRBJ1-5	-	-	TGTGCCAGCAGCCGCACTTCCTGGAATCAGCCCCAGCATTTT	CASSRTSWNQPQHF
TRBV24-1	TRBJ2-3	few	TRBD2	TGTGCCACCAGTGAATCACCTAGCGGGAGCCCAGATACGCAGTATTTT	CATSESPSGSPDTQYF
TRBV27	TRBJ1-4	many	TRBD1	TGTGCCAGCAGTTTAGACAGGGGTATACATGAAAAACTGTTTTTT	CASSLDRGIHEKLFF
TRBV7-3	TRBJ2-6	many	-	TGTGCCAGCAGCTTAAAGTCTCTTGGGGCCAACGTCCTGACTTTC	CASSLKSLGANVLTF
TRBV29-1	TRBJ2-3	-	-	TGCAGCGAGAGGACAGAGGGGATGAGGGATACGCAGTATTTT	CSERTEGMRDTQYF
TRBV11-1	TRBJ2-1	many	TRBD2	TGTGCCAGCAGCTTAGTACGGACTAGAAGGAATGAGCAGTTCTTC	CASSLVRTRRNEQFF
TRBV9	TRBJ2-7	few	-	TGTGCCAGCAGCGTAGACGCCTCTTCCTACGAGCAGTACTTC	CASSVDASSYEQYF
TRBV29-1	TRBJ2-1	few	-	TGCAGCGTTGAAGATTGGAACACCCGGGGCTCCTACAATGAGCAGTTCTTC	CSVEDWNTRGSYNEQFF
TRBV27	TRBJ2-7	few	TRBD1	TGTGCCAGCAGCCAGACAGGGGTCAACGAGCAGTACTTC	CASSQTGVNEQYF
TRBV27	TRBJ2-3	many	-	TGTGCCAGCAGTTGGGACGGTCTAGCGAGCACAGATACGCAGTATTTT	CASSWDGLASTDTQYF
TRBV11-2	TRBJ2-1	few	-	TGTGCCAGCAGCTTTGGCGGGGCTCCCTACAATGAGCAGTTCTTC	CASSFGGAPYNEQFF
TRBV20-1	TRBJ2-5	few	-	TGCAGTGCTAGCAGATGGACCCAAGAGACCCAGTACTTC	CSASRWTQETQYF
TRBV7-9	TRBJ2-2	few	-	TGTGCCAGCAGCCTCTTCGGACCCGGGCCCAAACCGATCGGGGAGCTGTTTTTT	CASSLFGPGPKPIGELFF
TRBV5-4	TRBJ2-5	-	TRBD2	TGTGCCAGCAGCACCCGGGGGGGCCAAGAGACCCAGTACTTC	CASSTRGGQETQYF
TRBV13	TRBJ2-5	-	-	TGTGCCAGCAGCTTTTTATCCGGAGGGGAGACCCAGTACTTC	CASSFLSGGETQYF
TRBV5-1	TRBJ1-1	-	TRBD1	TGCGCCAGCAGCCCGGACAGGGTCTCTGAAGCTTTCTTT	CASSPDRVSEAFF
TRBV29-1	TRBJ2-3	-	TRBD2	TGCAGCACCATAGCCACTAGCGGGATCACAGATACGCAGTATTTT	CSTIATSGITDTQYF
TRBV9	TRBJ1-2	few	-	TGTGCCAGCAGCGTAGATGGAGGGAACTATGGCTACACCTTC	CASSVDGGNYGYTF
TRBV20-1	TRBJ1-1	-	TRBD1	TGCAGTGCTATTCCTTCAGACAGGGCGGGGAACACTGAAGCTTTCTTT	CSAIPSDRAGNTEAFF
TRBV28	TRBJ1-2	few	-	TGTGCCAGCAGGCTCCCGGGACTTCTCAACCCCTATGGCTACACCTTC	CASRLPGLLNPYGYTF
TRBV20-1	TRBJ2-3	few	-	TGCAGTGCTAGAGAAGGGGTTATCGCAGATACGCAGTATTTT	CSAREGVIADTQYF
TRBV6-2/TRBV6-3	TRBJ2-1	few	TRBD1	TGTGCCAGCAGGCCCCCGACAGGGTCAGGTGAGCAGTTCTTC	CASRPPTGSGEQFF